Listed below are T cell receptor beta chains from one sample, sequenced in a study of T cell responses to AZD1222 COVID-19 vaccine. Assay: immunoSEQ multiplex PCR; the TCRdb copy retains only in-frame clones and omits some. The sample records 90,000 to 100,000 clones, roughly 90% being singletons. Sequencing was performed on peripheral blood, taken 28 days after the second AZD1222 dose. These receptors were obtained from an adult who received the AZD1222 COVID-19 vaccine. Both conserved end residues are part of each CDR3. The D gene is left open where the match is weak. Some rows have no size entry. The others give once, few or many, or a class for an expanded clone.

J,D,V,size,CDR3,DNA
TRBJ1-1,TRBD1,TRBV9,.,CASSPSSGTGAMNTEAFF,TGTGCCAGCAGCCCTAGTAGTGGGACAGGGGCCATGAACACTGAAGCTTTCTTT
TRBJ1-3,.,TRBV5-1,few,CASSLVGTGNTIYF,TGCGCCAGCAGCTTGGTGGGTACCGGAAACACCATATATTTT
TRBJ1-2,.,TRBV5-1,.,CASSLESGMSGYTF,TGCGCCAGCAGCTTGGAATCAGGGATGTCTGGCTACACCTTC
TRBJ2-1,.,TRBV3-1/TRBV3-2,.,CASSQDRNRVNEQFF,TGTGCCAGCAGCCAAGACAGGAACAGGGTGAATGAGCAGTTCTTC
TRBJ1-3,.,TRBV5-1,once,CASSLGPQESTGNTIYF,TGCGCCAGCAGCTTAGGACCCCAAGAGTCCACTGGAAACACCATATATTTT
TRBJ1-2,.,TRBV5-1,.,CASSSNRDSYGYTF,TGCGCCAGCAGCTCTAACAGGGATTCCTATGGCTACACCTTC
TRBJ2-2,TRBD2,TRBV5-1,.,CASSLGLDNVGELFF,TGCGCCAGCAGCCTGGGACTAGATAACGTCGGGGAGCTGTTTTTT
TRBJ1-5,.,TRBV11-2,.,CASSPGRGYSNQPQHF,TGTGCCAGCAGCCCTGGACGGGGTTATAGCAATCAGCCCCAGCATTTT
TRBJ2-5,TRBD1,TRBV11-3,.,CASSPPGGEETQYF,TGTGCCAGCAGCCCGCCAGGGGGCGAAGAGACCCAGTACTTC
TRBJ2-2,TRBD2,TRBV6-5,once,CASIAGVTGELFF,TGTGCCAGCATAGCGGGAGTCACCGGGGAGCTGTTTTTT
TRBJ2-1,TRBD2,TRBV10-3,.,CAISESSSGIYNEQFF,TGTGCCATCAGTGAGTCTAGTAGCGGGATCTACAATGAGCAGTTCTTC
TRBJ1-2,.,TRBV29-1,.,CSVDGGGSGYTF,TGCAGCGTTGATGGGGGGGGAAGCGGCTACACCTTC
TRBJ1-5,.,TRBV7-6,.,CASSLSQGGSNQPQHF,TGTGCCAGCAGCTTATCACAGGGTGGCAGCAATCAGCCCCAGCATTTT
TRBJ2-5,.,TRBV7-9,.,CASSLVGAGTETQYF,TGTGCCAGCAGCTTAGTAGGAGCAGGGACCGAGACCCAGTACTTC
TRBJ1-1,.,TRBV3-1/TRBV3-2,.,CASSQGRAGKAFF,TGTGCCAGCAGCCAAGGCAGGGCAGGTAAAGCTTTCTTT
TRBJ1-1,.,TRBV19,.,CASSIWSGDTEAFF,TGTGCCAGTAGTATTTGGTCAGGGGACACTGAAGCTTTCTTT
TRBJ1-2,.,TRBV2,once,CASSREGGYTF,TGTGCCAGTTCCAGGGAGGGTGGCTACACCTTC
TRBJ2-7,.,TRBV5-5,.,CASSLGSTGGLVSYEQYF,TGTGCCAGCAGCTTGGGATCCACAGGGGGACTAGTGTCCTACGAGCAGTACTTC